These T cell receptor beta chains were read from a single sample in a study of identical twins. MiXCR was run by TCRdb on the 5' RACE reads, yielding one entry per CDR3 protein. The table lists 400,000 to 650,000 distinct CDR3 sequences, around 20% of them singletons. This sample also appeared in a second study, on T cells expressing NK-cell markers.

Material for sequencing was CD4+ T cells sorted from blood. The receptors derive from a woman under 30 in good health. The conserved cysteine and the conserved F or W are not part of the CDR3 here.

V gene: TRBV5-5
CDR3 protein: ASSADRGRGTEAF

V gene: TRBV7-8
CDR3 protein: ASSFQREVETQY

V gene: TRBV4-3
CDR3 protein: ASSQGVLQGNEKLF

V gene: TRBV6-5
CDR3 protein: ASSYIRSSGSTDTQY

V gene: TRBV12-3/TRBV12-4
CDR3 protein: ASSPEERKTGSYEQY

V gene: TRBV3-1
CDR3 protein: ASSEDHTDTQY

V gene: TRBV9
CDR3 protein: ASSADVGNYGYT

V gene: TRBV29-1
CDR3 protein: SVALGQSSYNEQF

V gene: TRBV12-3/TRBV12-4
CDR3 protein: ASSFGGGETQY

V gene: TRBV3-1
CDR3 protein: ASSQDEFRTYEQY

V gene: TRBV7-2
CDR3 protein: ASRDVYIQY

V gene: TRBV6-2/TRBV6-3
CDR3 protein: ASTSARGTEAF

V gene: TRBV9
CDR3 protein: ASSPRLAGGQEQY

V gene: TRBV30
CDR3 protein: AWRDGVRGEQY

V gene: TRBV29-1
CDR3 protein: SVDRVGDRGPTNYGYT

V gene: TRBV11-3
CDR3 protein: ASQARDRGYEQY

V gene: TRBV5-1
CDR3 protein: ASSSTDSGNTIY

V gene: TRBV5-1
CDR3 protein: ASRGDKAYEQY

V gene: TRBV6-5
CDR3 protein: ASSYSQGKANYGYT

V gene: TRBV7-9
CDR3 protein: ASSLGAGTGNNEQF

V gene: TRBV7-6
CDR3 protein: ASSLEQGGFYNEQF

V gene: TRBV12-3/TRBV12-4
CDR3 protein: ASSPRETWRGEELF

V gene: TRBV11-2
CDR3 protein: ASSPRGRLSTGELF

V gene: TRBV6-5
CDR3 protein: ASSYKWGTYNEQF

V gene: TRBV10-1
CDR3 protein: ASSEFRNYGYT

V gene: TRBV7-2
CDR3 protein: ASSTGLAGGKTQY

V gene: TRBV20-1
CDR3 protein: SCSMGQGNEQF

V gene: TRBV6-2/TRBV6-3
CDR3 protein: ASSYRAGGQYEQY

V gene: TRBV20-1
CDR3 protein: SARTGGHYEQY

V gene: TRBV2
CDR3 protein: ASVRLSVAKNIQY

V gene: TRBV7-9
CDR3 protein: ASNERLTGGYT

V gene: TRBV18
CDR3 protein: ASSPPGGQSNQPQH

V gene: TRBV19
CDR3 protein: ASSIARVGNQPQH

V gene: TRBV27
CDR3 protein: ASSLKPVKAEKLF

V gene: TRBV20-1
CDR3 protein: SARDTEAF

V gene: TRBV20-1
CDR3 protein: SAGRPGSMDTQY

V gene: TRBV7-2
CDR3 protein: ASSLANSFNEQF

V gene: TRBV20-1
CDR3 protein: SARTTGLDGKNIQY

V gene: TRBV6-1
CDR3 protein: ASRDALGGEQY

V gene: TRBV14
CDR3 protein: ASSRIGTSTEQF

V gene: TRBV15
CDR3 protein: ATSRDRGFGHEQF

V gene: TRBV27
CDR3 protein: ASSLQFRDSGELF

V gene: TRBV5-6
CDR3 protein: ASSLFGRGGTGELF